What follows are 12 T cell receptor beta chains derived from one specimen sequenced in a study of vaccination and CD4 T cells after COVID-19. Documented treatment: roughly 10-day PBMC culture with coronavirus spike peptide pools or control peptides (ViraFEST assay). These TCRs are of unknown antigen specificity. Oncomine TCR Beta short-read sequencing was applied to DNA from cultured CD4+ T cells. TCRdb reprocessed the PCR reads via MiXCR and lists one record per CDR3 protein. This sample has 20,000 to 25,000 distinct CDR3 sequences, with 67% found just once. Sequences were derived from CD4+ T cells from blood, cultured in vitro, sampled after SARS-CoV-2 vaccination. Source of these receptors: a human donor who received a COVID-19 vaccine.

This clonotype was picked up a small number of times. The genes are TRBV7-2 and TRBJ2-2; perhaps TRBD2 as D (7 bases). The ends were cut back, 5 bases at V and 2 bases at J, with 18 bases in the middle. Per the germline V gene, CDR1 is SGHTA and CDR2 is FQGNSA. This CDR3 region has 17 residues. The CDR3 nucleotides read TGTGCCAGCAGCAGGGGTCTCGGGGGGCCTAACACCGGGGAGCTGTTTTTT. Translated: CASSRGLGGPNTGELFF. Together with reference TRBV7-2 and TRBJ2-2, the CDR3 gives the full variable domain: GAGVSQSPSNKVTEKGKDVELRCDPISGHTALYWYRQSLGQGLEFLIYFQGNSAPDKSGLPSDRFSAERTGGSVSTLTIQRTQQEDSAVYLCASSRGLGGPNTGELFFGEGSRLTVL.

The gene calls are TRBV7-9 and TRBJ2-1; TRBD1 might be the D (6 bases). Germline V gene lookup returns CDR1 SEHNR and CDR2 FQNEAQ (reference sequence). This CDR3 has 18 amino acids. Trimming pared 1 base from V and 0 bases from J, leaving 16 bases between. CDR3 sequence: CASSLVRTEANSYNEQFF. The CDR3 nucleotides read TGTGCCAGCAGCTTAGTAAGGACAGAAGCAAACTCCTACAATGAGCAGTTCTTC.

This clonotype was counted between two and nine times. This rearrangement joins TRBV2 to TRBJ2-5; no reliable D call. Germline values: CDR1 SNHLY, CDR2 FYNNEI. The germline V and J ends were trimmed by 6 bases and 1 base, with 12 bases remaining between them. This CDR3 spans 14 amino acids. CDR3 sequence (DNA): TGTGCCAGCAGACCGGGCCGCTTCCAAGAGACCCAGTACTTC. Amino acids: CASRPGRFQETQYF. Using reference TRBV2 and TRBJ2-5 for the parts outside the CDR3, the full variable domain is EPEVTQTPSHQVTQMGQEVILRCVPISNHLYFYWYRQILGQKVEFLVSFYNNEISEKSEIFDDQFSVERPDGSNFTLKIRSTKLEDSAMYFCASRPGRFQETQYFGPGTRLLVL.

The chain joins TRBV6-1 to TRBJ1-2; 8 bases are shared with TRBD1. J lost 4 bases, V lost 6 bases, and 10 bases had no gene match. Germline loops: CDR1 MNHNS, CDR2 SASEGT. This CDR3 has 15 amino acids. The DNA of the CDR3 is TGTGCCAGCAGCCGACAGGGGAAGAGTGGCTATGGCTACACCTTC. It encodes CASSRQGKSGYGYTF.

Here the CDR3 reads CASTRTGAAQPQHF. CDR3 sequence (DNA): TGTGCCAGCACCAGGACGGGGGCGGCACAGCCCCAGCATTTT. The chain is built from TRBV7-8 and TRBJ1-5; D may be TRBD1 (6 bases). Germline V gene data show CDR1 as SGHVS and CDR2 as FQNEAQ. The ends were cut back, 7 bases at V and 7 bases at J, with 17 bases in the middle. This CDR3 has 14 residues.

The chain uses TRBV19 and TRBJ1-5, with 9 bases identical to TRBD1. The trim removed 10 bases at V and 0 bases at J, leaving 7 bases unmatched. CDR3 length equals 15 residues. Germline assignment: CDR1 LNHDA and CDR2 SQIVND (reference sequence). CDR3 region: CATTGGMYSNQPQHF. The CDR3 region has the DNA TGTGCCACGACAGGGGGAATGTATAGCAATCAGCCCCAGCATTTT.

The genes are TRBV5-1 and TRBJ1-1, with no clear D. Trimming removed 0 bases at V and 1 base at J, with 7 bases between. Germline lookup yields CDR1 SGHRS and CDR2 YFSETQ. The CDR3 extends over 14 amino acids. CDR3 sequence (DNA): TGCGCCAGCAGCTTGGAAGGCCAGAACACTGAAGCTTTCTTT. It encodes CASSLEGQNTEAFF. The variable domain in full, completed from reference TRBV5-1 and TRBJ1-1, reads KAGVTQTPRYLIKTRGQQVTLSCSPISGHRSVSWYQQTPGQGLQFLFEYFSETQRNKGNFPGRFSGRQFSNSRSEMNVSTLELGDSALYLCASSLEGQNTEAFFGQGTRLTVV.

The chain's CDR3 is CASSQPGGELRLYGYTF. CDR3 DNA: TGTGCCAGCAGCCAACCAGGGGGCGAATTGAGACTCTATGGCTACACCTTC. This rearrangement joins TRBV14 to TRBJ1-2; 8 bases align to TRBD1. The CDR3 has 17 residues. The trim removed 2 bases at V and 4 bases at J, leaving 12 bases unmatched. Looked up from germline, CDR1 is SGHDN and CDR2 is FVKESK. Drawing the rest from reference TRBV14 and TRBJ1-2, the complete variable domain is EAGVTQFPSHSVIEKGQTVTLRCDPISGHDNLYWYRRVMGKEIKFLLHFVKESKQDESGMPNNRFLAERTGGTYSTLKVQPAELEDSGVYFCASSQPGGELRLYGYTFGSGTRLTVV.

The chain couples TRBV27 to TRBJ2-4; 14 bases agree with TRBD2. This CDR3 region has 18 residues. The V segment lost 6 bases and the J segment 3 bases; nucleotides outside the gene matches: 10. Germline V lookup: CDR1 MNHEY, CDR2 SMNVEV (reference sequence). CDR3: CASSRLAGGPGDKNIQYF. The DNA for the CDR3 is TGTGCCAGCAGCCGACTAGCGGGGGGGCCTGGCGACAAAAACATTCAGTACTTC.

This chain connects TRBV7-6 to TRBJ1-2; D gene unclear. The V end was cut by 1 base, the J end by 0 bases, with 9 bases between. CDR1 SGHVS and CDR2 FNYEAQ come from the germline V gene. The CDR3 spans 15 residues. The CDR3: CASSLGHHTNYGYTF. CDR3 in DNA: TGTGCCAGCAGCTTAGGACACCACACTAACTATGGCTACACCTTC.

The CDR3 here is CAISDRGYGEKLFF. The CDR3 region has the DNA TGTGCCATCAGTGACAGGGGATACGGTGAAAAACTGTTTTTT. The rearrangement uses TRBV10-3 and TRBJ1-4; D might be TRBD1 (6 bases). The CDR3 contains 14 residues. V was pared by 3 bases and J by 7 bases, with 12 bases between. CDR1 ENHRY and CDR2 SYGVKD come from the germline V gene.

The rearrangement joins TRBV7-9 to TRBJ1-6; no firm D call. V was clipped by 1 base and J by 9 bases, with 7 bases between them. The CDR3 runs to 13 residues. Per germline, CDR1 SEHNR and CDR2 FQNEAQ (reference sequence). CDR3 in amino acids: CASSLVQASPLHF. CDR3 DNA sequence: TGTGCCAGCAGCTTAGTCCAGGCTTCACCCCTCCACTTT.